The T cell receptor (beta chain) under discussion was sequenced for a study of blood T cell repertoires in COVID-19. On the study more broadly: Sources were T cells, B-cell-depleted T cells, or PBMCs; the material itself was cDNA or gDNA.

As processed by the authors: Reference gene primer amplification gave estimated nucleated cell counts. Libraries were prepared by immunoSEQ multiplex PCR; TCRdb keeps only in-frame clonotypes and omits some of them. V and J calls and clone size are those listed in that table; D and trimming were worked out from the DNA. The data hold 60,000 to 80,000 clones, with 80% observed a single time. The V gene lost 5 bases and the J gene lost 2 bases, with 12 bases spanning the gap. Germline V gene lookup returns CDR1 MDHEN and CDR2 SYDVKM. The CDR3 has 15 amino acids. The TCR was taken from a man in his fifties or sixties with COVID-19, enrolled during active disease. The sequenced sample was peripheral blood. The genes are TRBV28 and TRBJ2-2; no clear D gene. The CDR3, as DNA: TGTGCCAGCAGTCTATCGAACGGTAACACCGGGGAGCTGTTTTTT. Protein: CASSLSNGNTGELFF.